The clone carrying this TCR beta chain was seen a few times. As yet, its antigen is unknown. The entry originates in a study of T cell repertoires in cytomegalovirus infection. Study background: Recently identified HLA-C-restricted CMV epitopes were among the peptides used. Indications came from public TCR beta signatures; they pointed to CMV infection and to a matching HLA type.

Trimming took 7 bases from V and 1 from J, leaving 19 bases between them. There are 16 residues in the CDR3. Findings and limits, study-wide: There were HLA-C-restricted CMV-specific TCR beta clonotypes dominating the ex vivo response.

Each CDR3 protein is one row after TCRdb ran MiXCR on the reads. The sample includes about 830,000 distinct CDR3 sequences, around a third of them seen just once. Sequenced material: cultured CD8+ T cells from PBMCs, taken from culture after CMV antigen stimulation. The V call is TRBV12-3 or TRBV12-4, the J call TRBJ1-2, with a weak D call TRBD1 (5 bases). The TCR sequence derives from a human donor in good health (CMV status not recorded). Some clones in this sample may be carry-over from other donors' samples. In DNA form, the CDR3 reads TGTGCCAGCACCGACCGGTCGACAGCCTATAACTATGGCTACACCTTC. Amino acids: CASTDRSTAYNYGYTF.